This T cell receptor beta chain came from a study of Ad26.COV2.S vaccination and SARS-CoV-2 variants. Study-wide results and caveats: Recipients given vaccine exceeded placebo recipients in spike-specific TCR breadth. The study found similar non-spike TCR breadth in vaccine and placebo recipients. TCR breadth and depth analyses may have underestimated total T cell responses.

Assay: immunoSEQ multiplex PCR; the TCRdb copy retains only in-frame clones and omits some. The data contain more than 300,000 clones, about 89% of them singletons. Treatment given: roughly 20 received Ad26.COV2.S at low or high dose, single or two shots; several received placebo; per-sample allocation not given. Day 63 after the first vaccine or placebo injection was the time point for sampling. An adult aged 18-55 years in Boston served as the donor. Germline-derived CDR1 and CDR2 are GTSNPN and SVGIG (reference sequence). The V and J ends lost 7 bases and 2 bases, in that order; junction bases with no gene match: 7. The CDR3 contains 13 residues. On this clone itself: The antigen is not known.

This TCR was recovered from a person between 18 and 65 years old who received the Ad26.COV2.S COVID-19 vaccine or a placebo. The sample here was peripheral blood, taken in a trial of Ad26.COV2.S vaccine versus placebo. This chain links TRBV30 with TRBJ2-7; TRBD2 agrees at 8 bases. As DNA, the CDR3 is TGTGCCTCCCAACTAGCGGAGACCTACGAGCAGTACTTC. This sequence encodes CASQLAETYEQYF.